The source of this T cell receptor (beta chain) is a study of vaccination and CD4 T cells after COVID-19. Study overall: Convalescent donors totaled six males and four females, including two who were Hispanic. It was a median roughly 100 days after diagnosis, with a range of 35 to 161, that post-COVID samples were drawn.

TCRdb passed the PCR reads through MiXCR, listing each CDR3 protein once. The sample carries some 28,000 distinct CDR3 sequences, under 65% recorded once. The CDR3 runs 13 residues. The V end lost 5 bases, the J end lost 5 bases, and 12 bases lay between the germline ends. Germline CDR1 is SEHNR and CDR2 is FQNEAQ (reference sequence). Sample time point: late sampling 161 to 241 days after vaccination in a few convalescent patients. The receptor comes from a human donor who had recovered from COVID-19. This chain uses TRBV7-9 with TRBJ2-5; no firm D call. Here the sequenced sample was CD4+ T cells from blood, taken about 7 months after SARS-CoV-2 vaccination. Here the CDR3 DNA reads TGTGCCAGCAGCCCCTCTACGCCGGAGACCCAGTACTTC. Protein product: CASSPSTPETQYF.